The 11 T cell receptor beta chains presented below share a single source sample, sequenced in a study of T cells after yellow fever vaccination. TCRdb re-called the 5' RACE reads with MiXCR, one entry per CDR3 protein. The profile shows around 63,000 distinct CDR3 sequences, less than 8.5% of them singletons. Source: CD8+ T cells sorted from PBMCs, taken 15 days after the yellow fever booster vaccination. These TCRs come from a young man who received the YFV17D yellow fever vaccine.

This clonotype was detected ten times or more. The chain couples TRBV6-2 or TRBV6-3 to TRBJ2-7; D possibly corresponds to TRBD1 (6 bases). The germline V and J ends were trimmed by 7 bases and 7 bases, with 20 bases remaining between them. CDR1 is MNHEY and CDR2 is SVGEGT in the germline V gene. The CDR3 totals 14 residues. DNA of the CDR3: TGTGCCAGCAACCAGTGGAGGACAGCCCCGGAGCAGTACTTC. It yields the protein CASNQWRTAPEQYF.

This clonotype came up many times. In DNA form, the CDR3 reads TGTGCCAGCAGTTTTACAGGGGGCCGTGGCTACACCTTC. Amino acids: CASSFTGGRGYTF. This sequence joins TRBV27 and TRBJ1-2, with 9 bases that match TRBD1. CDR3 length: 13 amino acids. V gave up 3 bases and J gave up 7 bases; unmatched junction bases: 3. Germline CDR1 MNHEY, CDR2 SMNVEV (reference sequence).

Ten or more counts support this clonotype. CDR3 protein: CASNLGGDNEQFF. Written as DNA, the CDR3 is TGTGCCAGCAACCTAGGGGGCGACAATGAGCAGTTCTTC. The chain employs TRBV11-1 and TRBJ2-1, with 7 nucleotides matching TRBD1. The germline V gene has CDR1 SGHAT and CDR2 FQDESV (reference sequence). The V gene end was trimmed by 7 bases and the J gene end by 5 bases; junction bases not matched to a gene: 5. CDR3 size: 13 residues.

CDR3 loop: CSVEGIGAPKTEAFF. CDR3 DNA sequence: TGCAGCGTTGAAGGGATAGGGGCCCCGAAAACTGAAGCTTTCTTT. This chain uses TRBV29-1 with TRBJ1-1; D may be TRBD1 (5 bases). The germline V and J ends were trimmed by 1 base and 5 bases, with 17 bases remaining between them. In germline, CDR1 is SQVTM, CDR2 ANQGSEA. The length of the CDR3 is 15 residues.

In this sample, this clonotype turned up many times. The chain carries TRBV6-2 or TRBV6-3 and TRBJ2-2; no clear D. Trimming shortened V by 1 base and J by 7 bases, and 10 bases separated the two germline ends. Germline V CDR1 and CDR2: MNHEY, SVGEGT. The CDR3 is 14 residues long. The CDR3 nucleotides are TGTGCCAGCAGTTACTTACCGATGGGCGGGGAGCTGTTTTTT. This gives the protein CASSYLPMGGELFF.

This clonotype was counted only a few times. This chain connects TRBV27 to TRBJ2-1, with D perhaps TRBD2 (5 bases). The CDR3 has 14 residues. Trimming removed 7 bases at V and 5 bases at J, with 15 bases between. The germline V gene encodes CDR1 MNHEY and CDR2 SMNVEV (reference sequence). CDR3 sequence reads: CASTGSLGDNEQFF. Written as DNA, the CDR3 is TGTGCCAGCACGGGGTCCCTAGGTGACAATGAGCAGTTCTTC.

In this sample, this clonotype turned up a few times. The chain carries TRBV24-1 and TRBJ2-7; possibly TRBD1 for D (6 bases). The V and J ends lost 7 bases and 0 bases respectively, with 12 bases between them. This CDR3 comprises 14 residues. Germline V lookup: CDR1 KGHDR, CDR2 SFDVKD. The CDR3 sequence is CATSPGTFSYEQYF. The DNA for the CDR3 is TGTGCCACCAGCCCCGGGACATTCTCCTACGAGCAGTACTTC.

This clonotype was seen a handful of times. This chain joins TRBV5-5 and TRBJ2-1; 12 bases are a match to TRBD2. The CDR3 has 17 amino acids. Germline CDR1 is SGHKS and CDR2 is YYEKEE (reference sequence). V dropped 3 bases and J dropped 4; count of bases not matched to a gene: 8. DNA for the CDR3: TGTGCCAGCAGCTCCTCGCCTCTAGCGGGAGGGTACAATGAGCAGTTCTTC. As protein: CASSSSPLAGGYNEQFF.

This clonotype was counted many times. The chain links TRBV6-4 to TRBJ2-1, with D uncertain. The V end was cut by 2 bases, the J end by 6 bases, with 5 bases between. The CDR3 is 12 residues long. The germline V gene encodes CDR1 MRHNA and CDR2 SNTAGT. CDR3 sequence: CASSDGVNEQFF. The CDR3 DNA reads TGTGCCAGCAGTGACGGGGTCAATGAGCAGTTCTTC.

This clonotype was seen a handful of times. The chain links TRBV7-8 to TRBJ2-2; D may be TRBD2 (5 bases). The germline V gene encodes CDR1 SGHVS and CDR2 FQNEAQ. This CDR3 region has 13 residues. The V end was cut by 7 bases, the J end by 8 bases, with 14 bases between. The CDR3: CASIGLLSGELFF. As DNA, the CDR3 is TGTGCCAGCATAGGACTTCTTTCGGGGGAGCTGTTTTTT. Full variable domain (rest looked up from reference TRBV7-8 and TRBJ2-2): GAGVSQSPRYKVAKRGQDVALRCDPISGHVSLFWYQQALGQGPEFLTYFQNEAQLDKSGLPSDRFFAERPEGSVSTLKIQRTQQEDSAVYLCASIGLLSGELFFGEGSRLTVL.

This chain uses TRBV14 with TRBJ2-1; no clear D. Germline V gene lookup returns CDR1 SGHDN and CDR2 FVKESK. The CDR3 covers 13 residues. V was pared by 1 base and J by 10 bases, with 11 bases between. CDR3 DNA sequence: TGTGCCAGCAGCCAAGGACTCCTACTCGAGCAGTTCTTC. This translates into CASSQGLLLEQFF.